The entry below describes one T cell receptor (beta chain). Its matching antigen is unknown. This sample stems from a study of T cell responses to AZD1222 COVID-19 vaccine. Looking at the study overall: Pooled samples include second doses given at about 4 or 12 weeks.

The study, taken as a whole, reports: Per reports, nearly half of all spike-specific TCRs target regions that are unmutated in variants.

The assay was immunoSEQ multiplex PCR, and TCRdb's table has in-frame clones only and misses some. The sample has about 99,000 clones, about 90% seen once. Germline CDR1 KGHSH, CDR2 LQKENI. V was pared by 2 bases and J by 0 bases, with 4 bases of the junction left unmatched. CDR3 size: 16 residues. This receptor was obtained from an adult in good health. Source: peripheral blood, taken on day 0 of AZD1222 vaccination. This chain links TRBV18 with TRBJ2-3; the match to TRBD2 covers 8 bases. CDR3 coding DNA: TGTGCCAGCTCACCAGGGGGACTAGGAAGCACAGATACGCAGTATTTT. Encoded protein: CASSPGGLGSTDTQYF.